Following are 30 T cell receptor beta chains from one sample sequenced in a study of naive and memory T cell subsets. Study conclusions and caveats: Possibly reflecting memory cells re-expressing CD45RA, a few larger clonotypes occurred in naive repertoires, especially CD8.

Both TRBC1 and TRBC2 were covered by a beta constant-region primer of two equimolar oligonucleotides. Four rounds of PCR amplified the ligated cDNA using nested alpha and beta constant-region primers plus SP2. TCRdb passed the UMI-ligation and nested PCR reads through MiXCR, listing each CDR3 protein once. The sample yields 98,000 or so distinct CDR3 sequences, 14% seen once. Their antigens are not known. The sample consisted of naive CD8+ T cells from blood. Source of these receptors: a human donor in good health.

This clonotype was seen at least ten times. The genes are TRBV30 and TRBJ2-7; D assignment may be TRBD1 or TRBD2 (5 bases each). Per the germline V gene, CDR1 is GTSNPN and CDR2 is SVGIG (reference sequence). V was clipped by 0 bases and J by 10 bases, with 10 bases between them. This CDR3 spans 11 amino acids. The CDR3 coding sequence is TGTGCCTGGAGTGTACCGGGACGTCAGTACTTC. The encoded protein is CAWSVPGRQYF.

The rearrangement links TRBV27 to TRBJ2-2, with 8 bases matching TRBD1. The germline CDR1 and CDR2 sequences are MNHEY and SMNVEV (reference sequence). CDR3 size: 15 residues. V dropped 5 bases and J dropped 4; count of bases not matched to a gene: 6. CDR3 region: CASSDRTGTTGELFF. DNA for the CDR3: TGTGCCAGCAGTGATCGGACAGGGACCACCGGGGAGCTGTTTTTT.

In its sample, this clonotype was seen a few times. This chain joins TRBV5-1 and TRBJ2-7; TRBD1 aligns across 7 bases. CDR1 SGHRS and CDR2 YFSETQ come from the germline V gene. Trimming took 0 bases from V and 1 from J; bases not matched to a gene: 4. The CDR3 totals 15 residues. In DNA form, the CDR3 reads TGCGCCAGCAGCTTGGGGGCGACAGGGTCCTACGAGCAGTACTTC. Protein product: CASSLGATGSYEQYF.

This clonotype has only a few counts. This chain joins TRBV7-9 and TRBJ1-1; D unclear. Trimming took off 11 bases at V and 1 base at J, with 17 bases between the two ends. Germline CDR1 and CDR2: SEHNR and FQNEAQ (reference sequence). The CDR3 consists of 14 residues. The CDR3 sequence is CASQGEGKNTEAFF. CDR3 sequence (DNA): TGTGCCTCCCAAGGCGAAGGGAAGAACACTGAAGCTTTCTTT.

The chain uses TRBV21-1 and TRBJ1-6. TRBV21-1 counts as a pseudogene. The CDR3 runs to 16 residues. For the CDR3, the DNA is TGTGCCAGCAGCAAAGCAAGCGGGGGACGCAATTCACCCCTCCACTTT. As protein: CASSKASGGRNSPLHF.

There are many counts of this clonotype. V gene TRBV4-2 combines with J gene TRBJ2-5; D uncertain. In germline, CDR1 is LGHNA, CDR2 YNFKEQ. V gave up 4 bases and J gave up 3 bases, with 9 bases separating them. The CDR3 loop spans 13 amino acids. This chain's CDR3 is CASSPWSEETQYF. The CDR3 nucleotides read TGTGCCAGCAGCCCTTGGTCCGAAGAGACCCAGTACTTC.

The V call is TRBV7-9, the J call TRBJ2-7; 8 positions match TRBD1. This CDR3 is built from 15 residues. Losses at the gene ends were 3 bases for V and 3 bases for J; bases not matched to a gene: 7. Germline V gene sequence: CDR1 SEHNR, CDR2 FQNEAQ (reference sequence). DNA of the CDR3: TGTGCCAGCAGCTTCGCGACAGGGGAAAGCTACGAGCAGTACTTC. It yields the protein CASSFATGESYEQYF.

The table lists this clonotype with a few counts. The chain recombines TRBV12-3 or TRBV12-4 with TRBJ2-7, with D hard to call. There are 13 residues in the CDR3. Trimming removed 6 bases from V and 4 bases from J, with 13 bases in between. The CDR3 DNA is TGTGCCAGCAGGCCCAATGCCAGATACGAGCAGTACTTC. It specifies CASRPNARYEQYF.

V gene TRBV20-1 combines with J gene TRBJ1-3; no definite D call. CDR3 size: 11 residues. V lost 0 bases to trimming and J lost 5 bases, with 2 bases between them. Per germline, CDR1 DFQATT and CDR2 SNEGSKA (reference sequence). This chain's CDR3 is CSARERNTIYF. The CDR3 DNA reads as TGCAGTGCTAGAGAGCGAAACACCATATATTTT.

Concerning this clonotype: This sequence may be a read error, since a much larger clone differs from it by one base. CDR3 DNA sequence: TGTGTCAGCAGTTACTCAAGGACTGCGGACTACACAGATACGCAGTATTTT. Translation gives CVSSYSRTADYTDTQYF. The J gene is TRBJ2-3, the V gene TRBV6-2 or TRBV6-3; perhaps TRBD2 as D (6 bases). The CDR3 has 17 amino acids. Germline CDR1 MNHEY, CDR2 SVGEGT.

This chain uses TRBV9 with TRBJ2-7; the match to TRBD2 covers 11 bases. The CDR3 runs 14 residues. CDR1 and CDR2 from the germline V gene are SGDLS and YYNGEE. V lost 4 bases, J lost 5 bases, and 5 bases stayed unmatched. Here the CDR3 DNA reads TGTGCCAGCAGCCTGCGACTAGCGGGAAACGAGCAGTACTTC. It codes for CASSLRLAGNEQYF.

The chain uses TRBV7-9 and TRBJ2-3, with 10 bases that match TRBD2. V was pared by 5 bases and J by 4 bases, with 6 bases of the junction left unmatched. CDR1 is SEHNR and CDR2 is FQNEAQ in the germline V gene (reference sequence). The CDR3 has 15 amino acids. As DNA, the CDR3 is TGTGCCAGCAGCCTTAGCGGGGGGACGTCAGATACGCAGTATTTT. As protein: CASSLSGGTSDTQYF. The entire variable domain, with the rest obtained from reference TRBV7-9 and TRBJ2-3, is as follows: DTGVSQNPRHKITKRGQNVTFRCDPISEHNRLYWYRQTLGQGPEFLTYFQNEAQLEKSRLLSDRFSAERPKGSFSTLEIQRTEQGDSAMYLCASSLSGGTSDTQYFGPGTRLTVL.

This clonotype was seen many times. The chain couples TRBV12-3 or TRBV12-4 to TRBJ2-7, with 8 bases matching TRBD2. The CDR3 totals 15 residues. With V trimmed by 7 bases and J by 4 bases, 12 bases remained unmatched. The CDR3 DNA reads TGTGCCAGCAACCCGGCCGGGACTAGATTTTACGAGCAGTACTTC. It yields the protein CASNPAGTRFYEQYF.

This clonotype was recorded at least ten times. CDR3 DNA: TGCAGCGTTGAACGGGGCGCTGGGGAGCAGTTCTTC. As protein: CSVERGAGEQFF. This chain connects TRBV29-1 to TRBJ2-1, with D possibly called TRBD1 or TRBD2 (5 bases each). The CDR3 contains 12 residues. The germline gives CDR1 SQVTM, CDR2 ANQGSEA. Trimming stripped 2 bases from V and 10 bases from J, with 12 bases between.

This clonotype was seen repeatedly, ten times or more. CDR3 in DNA: TGTGCCTGGAGCGAGGGACAGGGCTACGAGCAGTACTTC. Its protein product is CAWSEGQGYEQYF. The chain combines TRBV30 with TRBJ2-7; TRBD1 aligns across 9 bases. Germline V gives CDR1 GTSNPN, CDR2 SVGIG (reference sequence). CDR3 size: 13 residues. The V and J ends lost 3 bases and 3 bases, in that order; junction bases with no gene match: 3.

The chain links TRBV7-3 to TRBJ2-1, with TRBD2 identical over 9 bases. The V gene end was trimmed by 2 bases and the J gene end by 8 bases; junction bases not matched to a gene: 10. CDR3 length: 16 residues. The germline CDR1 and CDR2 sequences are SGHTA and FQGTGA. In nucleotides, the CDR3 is TGTGCCAGCAGCTTAGAGAGGGGCGGGAGGGGGGATGAGCAGTTCTTC. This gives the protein CASSLERGGRGDEQFF.

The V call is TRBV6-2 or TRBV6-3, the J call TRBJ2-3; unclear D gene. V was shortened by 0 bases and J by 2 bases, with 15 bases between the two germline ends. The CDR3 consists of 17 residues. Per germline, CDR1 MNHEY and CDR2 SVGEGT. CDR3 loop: CASSYSIKTVATDTQYF. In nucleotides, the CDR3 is TGTGCCAGCAGTTACTCGATCAAAACAGTAGCCACAGATACGCAGTATTTT.

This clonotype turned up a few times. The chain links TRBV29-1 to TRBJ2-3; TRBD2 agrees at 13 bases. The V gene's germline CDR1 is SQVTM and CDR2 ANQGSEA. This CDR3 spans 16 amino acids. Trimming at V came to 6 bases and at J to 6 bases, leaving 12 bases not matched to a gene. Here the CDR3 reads CSVEGLAGRPGDTQYF. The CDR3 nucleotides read TGCAGCGTGGAGGGACTAGCGGGACGCCCAGGGGATACGCAGTATTTT.

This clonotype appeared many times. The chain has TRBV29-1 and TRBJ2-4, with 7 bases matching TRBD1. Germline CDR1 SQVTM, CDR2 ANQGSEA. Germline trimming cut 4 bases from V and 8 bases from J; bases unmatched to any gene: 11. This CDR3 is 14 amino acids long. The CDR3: CSVVGLGTADIQYF. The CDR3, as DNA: TGCAGCGTTGTAGGTCTGGGGACAGCCGACATTCAGTACTTC.

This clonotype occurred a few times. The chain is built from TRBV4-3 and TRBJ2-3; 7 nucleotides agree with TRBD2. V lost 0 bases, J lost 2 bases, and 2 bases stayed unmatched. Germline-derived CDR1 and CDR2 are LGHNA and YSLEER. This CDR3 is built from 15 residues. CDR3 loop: CASSQDRGDTDTQYF. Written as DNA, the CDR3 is TGCGCCAGCAGCCAAGACCGGGGGGACACAGATACGCAGTATTTT.

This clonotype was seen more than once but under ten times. CDR3 DNA sequence: TGTGCCAGTAGTCGGGACATCCCCTACGAGCAGTACTTC. Translation: CASSRDIPYEQYF. The chain is built from TRBV19 and TRBJ2-7; maybe TRBD1 (6 bases). The CDR3 has 13 residues. Germline CDR1 LNHDA, CDR2 SQIVND (reference sequence). The ends were cut back, 5 bases at V and 2 bases at J, with 10 bases in the middle.

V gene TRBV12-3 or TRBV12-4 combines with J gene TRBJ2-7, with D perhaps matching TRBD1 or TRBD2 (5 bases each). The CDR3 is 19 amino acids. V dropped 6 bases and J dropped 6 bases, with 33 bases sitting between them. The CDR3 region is CASRGFYGQGPNSGGEQYF. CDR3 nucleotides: TGTGCCAGCAGAGGCTTCTATGGGCAGGGCCCGAATAGTGGAGGCGAGCAGTACTTC.

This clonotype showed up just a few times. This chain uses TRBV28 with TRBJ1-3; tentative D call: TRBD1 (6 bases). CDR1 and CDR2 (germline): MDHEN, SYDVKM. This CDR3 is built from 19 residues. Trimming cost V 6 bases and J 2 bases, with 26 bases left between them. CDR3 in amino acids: CASSSPRGPGSEAGNTIYF. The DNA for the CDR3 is TGTGCCAGCAGCTCCCCCCGGGGGCCCGGATCAGAGGCTGGAAACACCATATATTTT.

This chain's CDR3 is CSARDSFGDFLYGYTF. Here the CDR3 DNA reads TGCAGTGCTAGAGATAGTTTCGGGGACTTCCTTTATGGCTACACCTTC. This chain connects TRBV20-1 to TRBJ1-2; D possibly corresponds to TRBD1 (5 bases). CDR1 and CDR2 from the germline V gene are DFQATT and SNEGSKA (reference sequence). The CDR3 extends over 16 amino acids. Trimming pared 0 bases from V and 5 bases from J, leaving 19 bases between.

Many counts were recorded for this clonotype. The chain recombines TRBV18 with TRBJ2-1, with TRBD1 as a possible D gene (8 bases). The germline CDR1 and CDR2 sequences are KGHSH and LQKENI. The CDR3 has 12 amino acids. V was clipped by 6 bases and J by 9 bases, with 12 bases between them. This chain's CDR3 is CASSDREGEQFF. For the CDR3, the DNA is TGTGCCAGCTCGGACAGGGAGGGTGAGCAGTTCTTC. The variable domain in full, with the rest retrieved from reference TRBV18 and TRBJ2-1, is NAGVMQNPRHLVRRRGQEARLRCSPMKGHSHVYWYRQLPEEGLKFMVYLQKENIIDESGMPKERFSAEFPKEGPSILRIQQVVRGDSAAYFCASSDREGEQFFGPGTRLTVL.

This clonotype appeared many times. For the CDR3, the DNA is TGTGCCAGCAGCGCGGGCTATGGAAACACCATATATTTT. Protein sequence: CASSAGYGNTIYF. The chain joins TRBV27 to TRBJ1-3; D ambiguous. The germline V gene has CDR1 MNHEY and CDR2 SMNVEV (reference sequence). With 6 bases removed from V and 3 bases from J, the gap between germline ends came to 9 bases. The CDR3 extends over 13 amino acids.

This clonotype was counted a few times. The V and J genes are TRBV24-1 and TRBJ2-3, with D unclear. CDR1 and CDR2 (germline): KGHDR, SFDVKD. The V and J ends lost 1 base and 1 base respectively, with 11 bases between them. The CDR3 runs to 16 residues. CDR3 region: CATSDLPTVGTDTQYF. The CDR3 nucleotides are TGTGCCACCAGTGATTTACCGACGGTCGGCACAGATACGCAGTATTTT.

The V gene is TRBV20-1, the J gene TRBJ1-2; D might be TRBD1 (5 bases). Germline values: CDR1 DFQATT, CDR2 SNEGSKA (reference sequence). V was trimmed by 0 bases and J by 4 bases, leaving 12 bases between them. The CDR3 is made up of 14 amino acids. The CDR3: CSARDREVGYGYTF. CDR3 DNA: TGCAGTGCTAGAGACAGGGAAGTGGGCTATGGCTACACCTTC.

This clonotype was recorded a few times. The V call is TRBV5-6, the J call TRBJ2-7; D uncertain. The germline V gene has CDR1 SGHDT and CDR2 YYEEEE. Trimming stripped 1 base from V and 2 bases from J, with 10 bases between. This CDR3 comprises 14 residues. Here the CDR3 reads CASSLQPSAYEQYF. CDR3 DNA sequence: TGTGCCAGCAGCTTGCAACCTTCGGCCTACGAGCAGTACTTC.

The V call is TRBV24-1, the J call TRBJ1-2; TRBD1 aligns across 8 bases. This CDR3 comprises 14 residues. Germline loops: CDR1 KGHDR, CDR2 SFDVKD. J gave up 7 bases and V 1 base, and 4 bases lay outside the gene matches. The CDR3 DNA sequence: TGTGCCACCAGTGATTTATCAGGGGGCGGTGGCTACACCTTC. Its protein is CATSDLSGGGGYTF.